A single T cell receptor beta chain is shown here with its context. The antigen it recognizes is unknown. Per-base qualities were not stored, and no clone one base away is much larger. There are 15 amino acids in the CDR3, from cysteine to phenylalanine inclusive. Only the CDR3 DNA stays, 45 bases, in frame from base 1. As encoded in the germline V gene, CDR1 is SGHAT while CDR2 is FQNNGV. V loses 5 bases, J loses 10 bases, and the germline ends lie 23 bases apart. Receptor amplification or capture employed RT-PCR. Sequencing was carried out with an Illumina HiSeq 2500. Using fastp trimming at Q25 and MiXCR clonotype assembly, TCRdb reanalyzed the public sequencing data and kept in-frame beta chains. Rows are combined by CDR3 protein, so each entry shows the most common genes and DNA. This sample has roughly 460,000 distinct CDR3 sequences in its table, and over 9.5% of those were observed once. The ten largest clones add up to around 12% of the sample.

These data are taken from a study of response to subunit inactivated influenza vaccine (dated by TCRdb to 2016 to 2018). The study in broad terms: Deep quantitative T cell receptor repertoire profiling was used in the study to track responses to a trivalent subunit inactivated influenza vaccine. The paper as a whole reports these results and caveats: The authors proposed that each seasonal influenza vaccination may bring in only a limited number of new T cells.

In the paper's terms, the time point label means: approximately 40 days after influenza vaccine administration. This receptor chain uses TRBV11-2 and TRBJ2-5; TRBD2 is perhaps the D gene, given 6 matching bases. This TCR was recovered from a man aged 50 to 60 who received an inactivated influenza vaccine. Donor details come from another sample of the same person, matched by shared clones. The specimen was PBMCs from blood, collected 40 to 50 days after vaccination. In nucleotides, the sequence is TGTGCCAGCAGCCAAGAGGGACGCGGGATAAGGAGCCAGTACTTC. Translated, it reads CASSQEGRGIRSQYF. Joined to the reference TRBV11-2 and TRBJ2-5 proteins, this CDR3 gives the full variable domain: EAGVAQSPRYKIIEKRQSVAFWCNPISGHATLYWYQQILGQGPKLLIQFQNNGVVDDSQLPKDRFSAERLKGVDSTLKIQPAKLEDSAVYLCASSQEGRGIRSQYFGPGTRLLVL.